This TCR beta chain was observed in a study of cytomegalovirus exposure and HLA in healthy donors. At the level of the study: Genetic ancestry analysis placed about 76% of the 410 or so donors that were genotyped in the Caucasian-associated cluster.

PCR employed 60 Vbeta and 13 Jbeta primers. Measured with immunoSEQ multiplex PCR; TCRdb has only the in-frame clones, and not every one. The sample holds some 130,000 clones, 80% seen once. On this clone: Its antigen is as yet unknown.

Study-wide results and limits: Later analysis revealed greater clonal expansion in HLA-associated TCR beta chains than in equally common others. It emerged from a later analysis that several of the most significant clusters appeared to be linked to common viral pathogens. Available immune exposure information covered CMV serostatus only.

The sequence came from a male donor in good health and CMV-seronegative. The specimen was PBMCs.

CDR3 DNA sequence: TGCGCCAGCAGCTTGGGGCTAGCGGGAGTCACAGATACGCAGTATTTT. Encoded protein: CASSLGLAGVTDTQYF. The chain is built from TRBV5-1 and TRBJ2-3, with 10 positions matching TRBD2. CDR1 is SGHRS and CDR2 is YFSETQ in the germline V gene. Trimming at V came to 0 bases and at J to 2 bases, leaving 3 bases not matched to a gene. The CDR3 runs to 16 residues.